The 2 T cell receptor beta chains below come from one sample, sequenced in a study of blood T cell repertoires in COVID-19. The data were produced by immunoSEQ multiplex PCR, yet TCRdb's version contains in-frame clones alone and is incomplete. The repertoire holds 150,000 to 200,000 clones, with approximately 90% as singletons. The sample taken for sequencing was PBMCs or T cells enriched from blood (not recorded which). These receptors were obtained from a woman in her forties or fifties who had recovered from COVID-19.

DNA of the CDR3: TGTGCCAGCAGCCCTAGAAGAACCAGCAATCAGCCCCAGCATTTT. Translation gives CASSPRRTSNQPQHF. The V call is TRBV5-6, the J call TRBJ1-5; D is undetermined. Germline V gives CDR1 SGHDT, CDR2 YYEEEE. CDR3 length: 15 residues. Trimming removed 4 bases from V and 1 base from J, with 12 bases in between.

The J gene is TRBJ2-3, the V gene TRBV9, with no clear D. Germline CDR1 and CDR2: SGDLS and YYNGEE. Trimming cost V 0 bases and J 4 bases, with 12 bases left between them. The CDR3 has 15 amino acids. DNA for the CDR3: TGTGCCAGCAGCGTAGGGTCACACGGGTCAGATACGCAGTATTTT. Its translation is CASSVGSHGSDTQYF.